The source of this T cell receptor (beta chain) is a study of shared clonotypes between healthy human individuals. About the study: Three plates each covered CD4 naive and memory; CD8 naive two, CD8 memory one.

Germline loops: CDR1 MDHEN, CDR2 SYDVKM. V lost 3 bases, J lost 4 bases, and 6 bases lay in between. The CDR3 covers 13 residues. Each subset's genomic DNA was split evenly across several immunoSEQ plates. Data came from immunoSEQ multiplex PCR; TCRdb stores just in-frame clones and leaves some out. The sample has around 600,000 clones, approximately 96% seen once; the top ten hold about 0.11%. Cells designated naive CD8 were CD45RO-negative and were positively selected for CCR7, with terminally differentiated effector memory CD45RA+ cells excluded. The chain links TRBV28 to TRBJ2-2; D not resolved. This receptor was taken from a woman under 40 in good health. Material for sequencing was naive CD8+ T cells sorted from blood. CDR3 sequence reads: CASSFIPTGELFF. The CDR3 coding sequence is TGTGCCAGCAGTTTTATCCCCACCGGGGAGCTGTTTTTT.